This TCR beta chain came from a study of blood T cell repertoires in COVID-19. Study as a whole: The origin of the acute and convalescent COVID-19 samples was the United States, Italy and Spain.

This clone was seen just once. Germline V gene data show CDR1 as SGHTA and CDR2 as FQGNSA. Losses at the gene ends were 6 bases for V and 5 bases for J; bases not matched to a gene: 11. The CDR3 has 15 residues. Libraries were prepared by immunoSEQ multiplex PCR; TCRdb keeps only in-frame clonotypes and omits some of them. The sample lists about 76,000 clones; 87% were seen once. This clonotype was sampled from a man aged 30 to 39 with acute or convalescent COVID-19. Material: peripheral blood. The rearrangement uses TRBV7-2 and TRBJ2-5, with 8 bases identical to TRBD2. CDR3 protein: CASSYSTGGRETQYF. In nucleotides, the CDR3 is TGTGCCAGCAGTTATTCTACGGGAGGGCGGGAGACCCAGTACTTC.